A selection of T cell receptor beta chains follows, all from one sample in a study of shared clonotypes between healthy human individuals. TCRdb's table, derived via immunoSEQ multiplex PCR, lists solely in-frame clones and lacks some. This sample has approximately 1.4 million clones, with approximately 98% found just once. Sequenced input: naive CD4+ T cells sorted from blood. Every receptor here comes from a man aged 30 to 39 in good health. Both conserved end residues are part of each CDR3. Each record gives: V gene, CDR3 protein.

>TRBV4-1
CASSQDHGGTAPETQYF
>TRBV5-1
CASRPGLAGGRSYEQYF
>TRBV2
CTSRSGSGGIYEQYF
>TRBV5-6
CASSLGLYGYTF
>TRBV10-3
CAISEWGSGSGKNIQYF
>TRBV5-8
CASSQGTGPYEQYF
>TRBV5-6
CASSTLGYEQFF
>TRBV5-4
CASSQTYNEQFF
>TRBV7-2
CASSSLMGARGAYEQYF
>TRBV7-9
CASSFSGLAGGPHNEQFF
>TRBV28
CASSFTGVPGNTIYF
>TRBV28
CASRETVGEQFF
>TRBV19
CASKNTGETGELFF
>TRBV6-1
CASSATSLDYNEQFF
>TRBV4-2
CASSPGLAPSSGANVLTF